This section outlines one T cell receptor beta chain sequence together with its context. The antigen remains unidentified. This entry is derived from a study of T cells in Graves' hyperthyroidism and ophthalmopathy. Findings and caveats of the study: Most clonotypes that expanded in the thyroid above 0.001 also showed up in blood.

CDR1 and CDR2 (germline): SGHVS, FQNEAQ. Deletions cut 3 bases from V and 6 bases from J, with 14 bases between. The CDR3 has 15 residues. TCR beta CDR3 regions were amplified from RNA transcripts. HTBI primers drove first-round RT-PCR of the TCR CDR3. Each CDR3 protein is one row after TCRdb ran MiXCR on the multiplex PCR reads. There are around 760,000 distinct CDR3 sequences in the sample; roughly a third occur only once, and around 31% lies in the top ten. The sequence was collected from a woman aged 40 to 50 with Graves' hyperthyroidism. The J gene is TRBJ2-2, the V gene TRBV7-8; no firm D call. Sequenced sample: blood. CDR3 sequence: CASSFRDFFAGELFF. The CDR3 nucleotides are TGTGCCAGCAGCTTTAGGGATTTTTTCGCCGGGGAGCTGTTTTTT.